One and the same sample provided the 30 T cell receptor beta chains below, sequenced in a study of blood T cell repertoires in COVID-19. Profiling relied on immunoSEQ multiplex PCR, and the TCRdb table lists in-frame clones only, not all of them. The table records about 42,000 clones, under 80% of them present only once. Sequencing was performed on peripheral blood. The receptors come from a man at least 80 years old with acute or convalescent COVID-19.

The CDR3 DNA reads as TGTGCCAGCTCAACTACAGGGGGTACGGCTGAAGCTTTCTTT. It translates to CASSTTGGTAEAFF. The gene calls are TRBV18 and TRBJ1-1; 8 nucleotides line up with TRBD1. Per germline, CDR1 KGHSH and CDR2 LQKENI. J was trimmed by 6 bases and V by 5 bases; bases with no gene match: 8. The CDR3 totals 14 residues.

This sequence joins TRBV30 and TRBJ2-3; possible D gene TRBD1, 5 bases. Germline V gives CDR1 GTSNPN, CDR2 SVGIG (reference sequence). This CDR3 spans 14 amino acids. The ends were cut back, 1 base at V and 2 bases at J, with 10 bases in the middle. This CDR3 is CAWSGGLPTDTQYF. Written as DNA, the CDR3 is TGTGCCTGGAGTGGGGGCCTCCCCACAGATACGCAGTATTTT.

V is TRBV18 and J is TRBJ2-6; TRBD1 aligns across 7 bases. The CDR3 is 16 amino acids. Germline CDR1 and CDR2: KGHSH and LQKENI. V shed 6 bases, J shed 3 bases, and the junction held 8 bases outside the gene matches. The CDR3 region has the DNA TGTGCCAGCTCGGGGCAGGGGGAATTTGGGGCCAACGTCCTGACTTTC. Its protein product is CASSGQGEFGANVLTF. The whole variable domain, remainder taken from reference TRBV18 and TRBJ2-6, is NAGVMQNPRHLVRRRGQEARLRCSPMKGHSHVYWYRQLPEEGLKFMVYLQKENIIDESGMPKERFSAEFPKEGPSILRIQQVVRGDSAAYFCASSGQGEFGANVLTFGAGSRLTVL.

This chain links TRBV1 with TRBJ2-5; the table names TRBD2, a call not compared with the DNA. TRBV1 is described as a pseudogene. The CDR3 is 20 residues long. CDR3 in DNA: TGCACCAGCAGCCAAACCTGGACTAGCGGGAGAGGTTTGGTCGGCGAGACCCAGTACTTC. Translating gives CTSSQTWTSGRGLVGETQYF.

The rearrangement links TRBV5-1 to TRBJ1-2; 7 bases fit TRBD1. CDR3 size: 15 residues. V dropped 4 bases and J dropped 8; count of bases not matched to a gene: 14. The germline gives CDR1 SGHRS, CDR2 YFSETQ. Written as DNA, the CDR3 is TGCGCCAGCAGCAGCCCTCAGGGGGGAGGTCGGGGCTACACCTTC. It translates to CASSSPQGGGRGYTF.

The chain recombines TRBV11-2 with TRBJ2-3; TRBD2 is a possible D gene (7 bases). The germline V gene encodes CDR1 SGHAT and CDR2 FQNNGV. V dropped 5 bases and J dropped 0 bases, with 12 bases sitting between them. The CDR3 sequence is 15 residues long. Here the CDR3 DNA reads TGTGCCAGCAGCCGGTGGGGGGGCAGCACAGATACGCAGTATTTT. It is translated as CASSRWGGSTDTQYF.

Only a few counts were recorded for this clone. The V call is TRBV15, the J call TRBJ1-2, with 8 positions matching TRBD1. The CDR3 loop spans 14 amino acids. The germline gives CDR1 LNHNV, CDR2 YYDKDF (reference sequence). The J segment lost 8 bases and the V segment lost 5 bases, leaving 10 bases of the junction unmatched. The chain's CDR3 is CATSGQTGVGGYTF. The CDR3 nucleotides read TGTGCCACCAGCGGCCAGACAGGGGTGGGAGGCTACACCTTC.

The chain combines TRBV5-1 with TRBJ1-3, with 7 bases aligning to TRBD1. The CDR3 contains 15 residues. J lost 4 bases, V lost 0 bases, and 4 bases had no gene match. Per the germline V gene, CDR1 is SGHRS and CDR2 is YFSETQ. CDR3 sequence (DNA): TGCGCCAGCAGCTTGGAGGGGGCTTACGGAAACACCATATATTTT. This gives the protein CASSLEGAYGNTIYF.

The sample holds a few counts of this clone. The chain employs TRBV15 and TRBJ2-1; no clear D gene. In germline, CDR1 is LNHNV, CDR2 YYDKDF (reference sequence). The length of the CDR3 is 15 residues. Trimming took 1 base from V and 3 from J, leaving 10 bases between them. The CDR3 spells CATSRVANLYNEQFF. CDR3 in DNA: TGTGCCACCAGCAGAGTTGCTAATCTCTACAATGAGCAGTTCTTC.

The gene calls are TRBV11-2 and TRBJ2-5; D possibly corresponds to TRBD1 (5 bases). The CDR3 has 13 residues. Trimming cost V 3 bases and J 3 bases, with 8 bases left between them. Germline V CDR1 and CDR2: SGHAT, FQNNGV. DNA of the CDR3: TGTGCCAGCAGCTTCCAGGGTGAAGAGACCCAGTACTTC. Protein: CASSFQGEETQYF.

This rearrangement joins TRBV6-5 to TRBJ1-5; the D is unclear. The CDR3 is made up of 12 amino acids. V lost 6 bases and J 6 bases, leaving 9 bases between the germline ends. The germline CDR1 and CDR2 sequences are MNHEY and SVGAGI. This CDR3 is CASSSLLQPQHF. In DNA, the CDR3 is TGTGCCAGCAGCTCTTTACTTCAGCCCCAGCATTTT.

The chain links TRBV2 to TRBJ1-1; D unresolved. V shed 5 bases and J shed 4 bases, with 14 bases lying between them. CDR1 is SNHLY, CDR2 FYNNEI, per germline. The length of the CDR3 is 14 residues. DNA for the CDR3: TGTGCCAGCAGTAGCCACCTCGAGGGCACTGAAGCTTTCTTT. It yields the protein CASSSHLEGTEAFF.

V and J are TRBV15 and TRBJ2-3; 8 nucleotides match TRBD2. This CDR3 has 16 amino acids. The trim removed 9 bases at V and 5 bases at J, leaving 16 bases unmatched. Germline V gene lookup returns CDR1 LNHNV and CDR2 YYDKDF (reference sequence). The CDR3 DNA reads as TGTGCCACTTTAGAAAGAAGCGGGGGTAGAGGAGATACGCAGTATTTT. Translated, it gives CATLERSGGRGDTQYF.

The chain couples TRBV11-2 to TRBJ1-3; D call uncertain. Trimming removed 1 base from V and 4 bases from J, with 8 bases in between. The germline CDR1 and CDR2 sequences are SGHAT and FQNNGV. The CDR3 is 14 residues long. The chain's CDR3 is CASSLGSNGNTIYF. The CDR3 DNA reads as TGTGCCAGCAGCTTAGGCAGTAACGGAAACACCATATATTTT.

This CDR3 is CASSLGAKTEAFF. The CDR3 DNA sequence: TGTGCCAGCAGTTTAGGGGCGAAAACTGAAGCTTTCTTT. The chain has TRBV12-3 or TRBV12-4 and TRBJ1-1; no reliable D call. This CDR3 is built from 13 residues. Trimming left V 1 base short and J 5 bases short, with 8 bases between.

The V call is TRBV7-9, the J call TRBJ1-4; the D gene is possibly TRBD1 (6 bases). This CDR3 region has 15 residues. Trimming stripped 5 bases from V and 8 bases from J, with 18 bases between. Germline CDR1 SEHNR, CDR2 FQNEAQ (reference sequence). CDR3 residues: CASSQQGVVKEKLFF. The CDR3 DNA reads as TGTGCCAGCAGCCAACAGGGTGTAGTTAAGGAAAAACTGTTTTTT.

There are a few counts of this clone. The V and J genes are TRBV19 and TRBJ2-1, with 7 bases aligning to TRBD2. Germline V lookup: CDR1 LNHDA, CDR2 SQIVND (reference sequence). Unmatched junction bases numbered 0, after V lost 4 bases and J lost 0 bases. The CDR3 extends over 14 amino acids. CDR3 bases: TGTGCCAGTAGTAGGGGGGGCTCCTACAATGAGCAGTTCTTC. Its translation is CASSRGGSYNEQFF.

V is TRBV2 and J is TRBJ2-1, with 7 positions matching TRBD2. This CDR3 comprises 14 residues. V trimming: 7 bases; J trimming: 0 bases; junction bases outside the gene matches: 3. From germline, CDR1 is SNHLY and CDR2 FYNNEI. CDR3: CASTREGSYNEQFF. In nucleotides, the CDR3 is TGTGCCAGCACCAGGGAGGGCTCCTACAATGAGCAGTTCTTC. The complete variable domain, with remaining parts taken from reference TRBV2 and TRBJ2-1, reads EPEVTQTPSHQVTQMGQEVILRCVPISNHLYFYWYRQILGQKVEFLVSFYNNEISEKSEIFDDQFSVERPDGSNFTLKIRSTKLEDSAMYFCASTREGSYNEQFFGPGTRLTVL.

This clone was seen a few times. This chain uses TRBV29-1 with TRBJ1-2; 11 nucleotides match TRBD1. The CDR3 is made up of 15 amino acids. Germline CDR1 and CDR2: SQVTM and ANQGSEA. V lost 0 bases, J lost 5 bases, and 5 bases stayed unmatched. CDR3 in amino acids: CSVEDDRDRGYGYTF. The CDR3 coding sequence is TGCAGCGTTGAAGATGACCGGGACAGGGGGTATGGCTACACCTTC.

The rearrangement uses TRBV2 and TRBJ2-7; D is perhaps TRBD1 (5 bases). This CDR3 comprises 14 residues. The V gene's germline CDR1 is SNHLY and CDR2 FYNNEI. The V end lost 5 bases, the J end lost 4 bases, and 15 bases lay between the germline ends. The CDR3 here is CASSLRVPGYEQYF. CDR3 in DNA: TGTGCCAGCAGTCTCAGGGTCCCAGGGTACGAGCAGTACTTC.

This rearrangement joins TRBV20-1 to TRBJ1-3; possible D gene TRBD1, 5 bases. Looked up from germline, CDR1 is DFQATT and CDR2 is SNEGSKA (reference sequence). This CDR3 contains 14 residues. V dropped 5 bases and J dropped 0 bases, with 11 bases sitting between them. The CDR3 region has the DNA TGCAGTGCTTGTGACAGACACTCTGGAAACACCATATATTTT. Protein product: CSACDRHSGNTIYF.

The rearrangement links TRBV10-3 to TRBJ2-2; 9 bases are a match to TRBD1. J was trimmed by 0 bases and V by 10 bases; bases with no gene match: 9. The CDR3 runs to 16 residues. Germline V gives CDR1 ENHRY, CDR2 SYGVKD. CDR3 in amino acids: CATLQGAGTNTGELFF. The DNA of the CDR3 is TGTGCCACCTTACAGGGGGCGGGCACGAACACCGGGGAGCTGTTTTTT.

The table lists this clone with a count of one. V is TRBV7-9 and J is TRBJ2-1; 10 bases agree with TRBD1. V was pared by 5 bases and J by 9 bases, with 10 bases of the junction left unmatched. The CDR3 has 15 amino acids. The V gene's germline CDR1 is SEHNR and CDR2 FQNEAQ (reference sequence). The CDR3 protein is CASSRDRGLLSEQFF. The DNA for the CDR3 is TGTGCCAGCAGCCGGGACAGGGGTCTACTAAGTGAGCAGTTCTTC.

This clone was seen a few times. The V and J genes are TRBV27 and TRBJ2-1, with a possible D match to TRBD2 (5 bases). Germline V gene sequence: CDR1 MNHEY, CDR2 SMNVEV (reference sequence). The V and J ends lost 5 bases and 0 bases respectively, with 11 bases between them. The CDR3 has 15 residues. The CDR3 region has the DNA TGTGCCAGCAGTATTAGCGTCAACTCCTACAATGAGCAGTTCTTC. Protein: CASSISVNSYNEQFF.

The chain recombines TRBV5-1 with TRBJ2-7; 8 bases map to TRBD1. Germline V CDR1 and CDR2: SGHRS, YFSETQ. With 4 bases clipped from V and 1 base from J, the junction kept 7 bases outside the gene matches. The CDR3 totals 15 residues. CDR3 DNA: TGCGCCAGCAGCGGGAGGACAGGGATGTCCTACGAGCAGTACTTC. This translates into CASSGRTGMSYEQYF.

CDR3 loop: CASARGGADTGELFF. The CDR3 DNA reads TGTGCCAGCGCAAGAGGGGGCGCCGACACCGGGGAGCTGTTTTTT. V is TRBV6-5 and J is TRBJ2-2; TRBD1 aligns across 7 bases. This CDR3 contains 15 residues. Trimming took 8 bases from V and 3 from J; bases not matched to a gene: 9. Germline V gene data show CDR1 as MNHEY and CDR2 as SVGAGI.

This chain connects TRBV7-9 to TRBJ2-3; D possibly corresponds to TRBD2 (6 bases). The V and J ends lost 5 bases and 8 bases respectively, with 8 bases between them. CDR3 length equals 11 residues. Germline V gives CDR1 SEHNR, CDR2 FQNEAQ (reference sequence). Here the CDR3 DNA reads TGTGCCAGCAGCCTGGGGGGTACGCAGTATTTT. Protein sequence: CASSLGGTQYF.

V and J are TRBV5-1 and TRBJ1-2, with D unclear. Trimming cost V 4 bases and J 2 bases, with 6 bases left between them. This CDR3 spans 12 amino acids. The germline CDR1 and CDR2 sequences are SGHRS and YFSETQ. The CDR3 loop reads CASSRENYGYTF. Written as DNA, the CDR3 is TGCGCCAGCAGCCGGGAGAACTATGGCTACACCTTC.

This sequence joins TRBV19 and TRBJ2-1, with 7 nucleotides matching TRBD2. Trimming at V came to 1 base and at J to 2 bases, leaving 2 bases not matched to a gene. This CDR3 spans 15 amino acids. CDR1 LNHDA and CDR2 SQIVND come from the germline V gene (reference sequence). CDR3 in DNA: TGTGCCAGTAGTATAGCCCGGGGGGCCTACAATGAGCAGTTCTTC. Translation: CASSIARGAYNEQFF.

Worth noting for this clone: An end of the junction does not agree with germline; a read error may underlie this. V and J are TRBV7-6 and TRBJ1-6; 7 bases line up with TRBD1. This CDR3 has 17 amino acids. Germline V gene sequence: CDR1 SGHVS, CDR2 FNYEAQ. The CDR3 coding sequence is TGTGCCAGCAACTTAGCGCCAGGGGGGAATATTAATTCACCCCTCCACTTT. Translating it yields CASNLAPGGNINSPLHF.